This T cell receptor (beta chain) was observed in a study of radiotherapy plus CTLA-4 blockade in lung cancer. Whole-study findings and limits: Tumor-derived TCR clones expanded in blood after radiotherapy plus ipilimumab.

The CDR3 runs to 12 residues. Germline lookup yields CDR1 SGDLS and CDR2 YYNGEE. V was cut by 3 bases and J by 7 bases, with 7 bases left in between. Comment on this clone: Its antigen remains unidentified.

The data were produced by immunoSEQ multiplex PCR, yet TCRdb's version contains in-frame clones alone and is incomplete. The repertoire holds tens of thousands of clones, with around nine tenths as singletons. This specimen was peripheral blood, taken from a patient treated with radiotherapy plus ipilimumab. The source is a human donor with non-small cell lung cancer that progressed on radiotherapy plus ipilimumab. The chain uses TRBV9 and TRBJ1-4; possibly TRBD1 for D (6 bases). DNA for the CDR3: TGTGCCAGCAGCGCACAGGGTGAAAAACTGTTTTTT. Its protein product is CASSAQGEKLFF.